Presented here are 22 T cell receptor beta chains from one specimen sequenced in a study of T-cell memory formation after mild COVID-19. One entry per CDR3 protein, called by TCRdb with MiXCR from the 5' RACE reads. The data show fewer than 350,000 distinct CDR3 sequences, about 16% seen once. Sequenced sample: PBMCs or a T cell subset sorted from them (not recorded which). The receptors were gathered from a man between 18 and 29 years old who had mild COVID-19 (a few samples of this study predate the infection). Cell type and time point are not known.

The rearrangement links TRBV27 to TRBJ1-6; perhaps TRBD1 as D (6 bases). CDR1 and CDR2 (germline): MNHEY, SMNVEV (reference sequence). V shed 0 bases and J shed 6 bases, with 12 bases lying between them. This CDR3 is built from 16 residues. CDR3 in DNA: TGTGCCAGCAGTTTATCGGGGGCAGGGGTTAATTCACCCCTCCACTTT. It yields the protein CASSLSGAGVNSPLHF.

This CDR3 is CASSLPAGLGRRSPLHF. The CDR3 DNA follows: TGTGCCAGCAGCCTCCCTGCGGGTCTGGGGCGAAGGTCACCCCTCCACTTT. This chain links TRBV3-1 with TRBJ1-6, with D possibly being TRBD1 (5 bases). This CDR3 is built from 17 residues. Trimming shortened V by 4 bases and J by 10 bases, and 23 bases separated the two germline ends. The germline gives CDR1 LGHDT, CDR2 YNNKEL (reference sequence). The full variable domain, in which reference TRBV3-1 and TRBJ1-6 provide the parts outside the CDR3, is DTAVSQTPKYLVTQMGNDKSIKCEQNLGHDTMYWYKQDSKKFLKIMFSYNNKELIINETVPNRFSPKSPDKAHLNLHINSLELGDSAVYFCASSLPAGLGRRSPLHFGNGTRLTVT.

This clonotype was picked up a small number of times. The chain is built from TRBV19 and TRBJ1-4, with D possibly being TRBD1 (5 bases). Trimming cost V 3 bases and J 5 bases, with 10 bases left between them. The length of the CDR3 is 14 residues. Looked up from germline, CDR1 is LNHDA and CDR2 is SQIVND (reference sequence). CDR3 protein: CASSMDGGNEKLFF. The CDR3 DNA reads TGTGCCAGTAGTATGGATGGGGGAAATGAAAAACTGTTTTTT.

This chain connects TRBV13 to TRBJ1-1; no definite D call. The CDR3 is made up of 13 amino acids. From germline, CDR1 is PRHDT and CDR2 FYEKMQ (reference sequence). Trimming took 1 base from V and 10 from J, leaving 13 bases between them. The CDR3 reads CASSLVPGRGAFF. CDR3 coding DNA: TGTGCCAGCAGCTTAGTTCCGGGCCGGGGAGCTTTCTTT.

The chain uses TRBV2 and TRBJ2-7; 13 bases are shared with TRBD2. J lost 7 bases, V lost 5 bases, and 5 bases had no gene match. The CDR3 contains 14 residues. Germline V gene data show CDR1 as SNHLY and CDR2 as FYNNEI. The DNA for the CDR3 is TGTGCCAGCAGTAGGACTAGCGGGGGCTGGGAGCAGTACGTC. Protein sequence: CASSRTSGGWEQYV.

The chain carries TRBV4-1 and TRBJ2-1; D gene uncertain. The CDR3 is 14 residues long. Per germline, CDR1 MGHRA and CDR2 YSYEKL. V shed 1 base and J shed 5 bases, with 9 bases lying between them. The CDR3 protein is CASSQVGPNNEQFF. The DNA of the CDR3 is TGCGCCAGCAGCCAAGTAGGGCCGAACAATGAGCAGTTCTTC.

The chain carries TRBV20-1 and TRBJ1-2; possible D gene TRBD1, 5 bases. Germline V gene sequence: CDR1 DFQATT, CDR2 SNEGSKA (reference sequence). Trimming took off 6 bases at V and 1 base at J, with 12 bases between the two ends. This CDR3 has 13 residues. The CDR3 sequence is CSATDRLNYGYTF. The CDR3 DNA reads TGCAGTGCAACCGACAGACTTAACTATGGCTACACCTTC.

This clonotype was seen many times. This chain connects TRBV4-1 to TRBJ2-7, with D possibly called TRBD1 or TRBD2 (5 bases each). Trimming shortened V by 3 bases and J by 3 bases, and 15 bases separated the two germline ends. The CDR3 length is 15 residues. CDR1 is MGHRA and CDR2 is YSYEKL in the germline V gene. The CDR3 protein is CASSHHRDGDYEQYF. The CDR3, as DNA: TGCGCCAGCAGCCACCACCGGGACGGGGACTACGAGCAGTACTTC.

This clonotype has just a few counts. The DNA of the CDR3 is TGCAGTGCTAGATCCGCCGCTAGCGGGGGGGGGAACAATGAGCAGTTCTTC. It translates to CSARSAASGGGNNEQFF. This chain joins TRBV20-1 and TRBJ2-1; 12 positions match TRBD2. Germline CDR1 reads DFQATT; CDR2 reads SNEGSKA (reference sequence). CDR3 size: 17 residues. V lost 2 bases to trimming and J lost 5 bases; unmatched junction nucleotides: 10.

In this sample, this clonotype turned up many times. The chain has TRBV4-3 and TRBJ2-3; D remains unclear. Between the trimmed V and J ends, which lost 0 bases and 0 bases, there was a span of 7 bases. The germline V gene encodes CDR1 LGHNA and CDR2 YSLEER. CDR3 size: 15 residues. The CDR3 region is CASSQEGLSTDTQYF. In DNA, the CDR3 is TGCGCCAGCAGCCAAGAGGGTCTGAGCACAGATACGCAGTATTTT.

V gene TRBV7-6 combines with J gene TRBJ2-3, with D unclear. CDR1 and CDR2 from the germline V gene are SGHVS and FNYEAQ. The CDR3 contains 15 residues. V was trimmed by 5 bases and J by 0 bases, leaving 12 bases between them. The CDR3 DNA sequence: TGTGCCAGCAGCCCAGGCCGCGTTAGCACAGATACGCAGTATTTT. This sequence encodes CASSPGRVSTDTQYF.

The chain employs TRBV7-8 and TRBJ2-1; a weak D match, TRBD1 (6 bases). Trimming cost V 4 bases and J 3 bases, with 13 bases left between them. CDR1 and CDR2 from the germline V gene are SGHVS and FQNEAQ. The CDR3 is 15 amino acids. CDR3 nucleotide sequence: TGTGCCAGCAGCTCTCAGGACAGCTACTACAATGAGCAGTTCTTC. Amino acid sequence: CASSSQDSYYNEQFF.

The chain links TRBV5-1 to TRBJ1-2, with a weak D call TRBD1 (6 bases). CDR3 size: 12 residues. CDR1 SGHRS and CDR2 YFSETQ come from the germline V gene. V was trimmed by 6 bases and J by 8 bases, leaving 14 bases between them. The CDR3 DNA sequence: TGCGCCAGCACCCAGGACAGCGACGGCTACACCTTC. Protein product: CASTQDSDGYTF.

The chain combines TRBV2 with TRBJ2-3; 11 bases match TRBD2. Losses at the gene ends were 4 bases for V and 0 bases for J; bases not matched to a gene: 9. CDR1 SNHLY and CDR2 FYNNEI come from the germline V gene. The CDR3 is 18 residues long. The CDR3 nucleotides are TGTGCCAGCAGTGCGACTAGCGGGGCCCATTTAAGCACAGATACGCAGTATTTT. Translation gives CASSATSGAHLSTDTQYF.

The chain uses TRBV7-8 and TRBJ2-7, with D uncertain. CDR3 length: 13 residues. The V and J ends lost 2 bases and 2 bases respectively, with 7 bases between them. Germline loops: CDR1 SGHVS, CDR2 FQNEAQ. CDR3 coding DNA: TGTGCCAGCAGCTTACAGGAGACCTACGAGCAGTACTTC. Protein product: CASSLQETYEQYF.

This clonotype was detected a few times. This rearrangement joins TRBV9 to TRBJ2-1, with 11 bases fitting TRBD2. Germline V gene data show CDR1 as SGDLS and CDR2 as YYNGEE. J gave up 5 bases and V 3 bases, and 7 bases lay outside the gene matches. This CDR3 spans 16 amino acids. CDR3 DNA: TGTGCCAGCAGCGCCCTCCCGGGACTAGCGGACAATGAGCAGTTCTTC. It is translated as CASSALPGLADNEQFF.

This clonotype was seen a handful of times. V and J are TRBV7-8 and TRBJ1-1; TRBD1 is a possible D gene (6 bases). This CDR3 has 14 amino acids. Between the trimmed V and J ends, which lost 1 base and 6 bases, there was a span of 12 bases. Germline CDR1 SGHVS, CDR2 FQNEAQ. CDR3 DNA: TGTGCCAGCAGCTTAGGACGCCGGGGGCCTGAAGCTTTCTTT. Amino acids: CASSLGRRGPEAFF. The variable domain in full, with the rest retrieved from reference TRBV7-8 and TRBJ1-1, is GAGVSQSPRYKVAKRGQDVALRCDPISGHVSLFWYQQALGQGPEFLTYFQNEAQLDKSGLPSDRFFAERPEGSVSTLKIQRTQQEDSAVYLCASSLGRRGPEAFFGQGTRLTVV.

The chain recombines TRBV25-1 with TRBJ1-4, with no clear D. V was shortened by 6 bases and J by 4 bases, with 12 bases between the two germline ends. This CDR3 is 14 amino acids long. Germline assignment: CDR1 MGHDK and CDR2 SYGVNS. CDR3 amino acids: CASRSLGSNEKLFF. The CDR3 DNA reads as TGTGCCAGCAGAAGCTTGGGGAGTAATGAAAAACTGTTTTTT.

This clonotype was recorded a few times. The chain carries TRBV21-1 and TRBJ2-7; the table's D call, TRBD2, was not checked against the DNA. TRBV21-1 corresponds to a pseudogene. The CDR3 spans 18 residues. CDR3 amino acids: CASSNCGGYPSSSYEQYV. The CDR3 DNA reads TGTGCCAGCAGCAATTGCGGAGGCTACCCGTCTAGCTCCTACGAGCAGTACGTC.

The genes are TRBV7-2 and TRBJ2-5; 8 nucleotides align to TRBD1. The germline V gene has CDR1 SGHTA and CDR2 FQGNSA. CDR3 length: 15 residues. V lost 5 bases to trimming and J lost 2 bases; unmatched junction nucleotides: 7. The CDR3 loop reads CASSPARTGQETQYF. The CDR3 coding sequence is TGTGCCAGCAGCCCCGCCCGGACAGGGCAAGAGACCCAGTACTTC.

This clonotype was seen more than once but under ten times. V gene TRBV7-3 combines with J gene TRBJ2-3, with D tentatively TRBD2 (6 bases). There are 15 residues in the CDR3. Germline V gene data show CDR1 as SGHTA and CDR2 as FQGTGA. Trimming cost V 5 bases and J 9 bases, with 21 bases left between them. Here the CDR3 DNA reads TGTGCCAGCAGCCAGAGGCCAGGGCCGCGGGAAACGCAGTATTTT. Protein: CASSQRPGPRETQYF.

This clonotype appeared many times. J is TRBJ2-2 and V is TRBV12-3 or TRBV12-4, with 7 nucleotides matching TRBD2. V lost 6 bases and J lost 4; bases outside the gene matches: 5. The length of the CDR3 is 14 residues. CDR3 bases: TGTGCCAGCAGCCTCGGGACTATCACCGGGGAGCTGTTTTTT. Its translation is CASSLGTITGELFF.